The 14 T cell receptor beta chains listed next were all sequenced from one sample in a study of CD8 T cells in ankylosing spondylitis. General study results and limits: A TCR beta motif of about 8 highly homologous variants seemed to mark ankylosing spondylitis blood.

No antigen has been assigned to these receptors. Using its own MiXCR run on the 5' RACE reads, TCRdb lists one record per CDR3 protein. Of hundreds of thousands of distinct CDR3 sequences detected, approximately 10% appear once; the ten largest clones hold less than 0.65%. The material sequenced was blood, either unsorted or a sorted T cell fraction (not recorded which). These receptors originate from a male donor with ankylosing spondylitis.

The genes are TRBV11-1 and TRBJ2-3, with a tentative D call TRBD2 (5 bases). Germline assignment: CDR1 SGHAT and CDR2 FQDESV (reference sequence). The CDR3 consists of 13 residues. Trimming removed 4 bases at V and 10 bases at J, with 15 bases between. The CDR3 is CASSSLLAGPQYF. CDR3 in DNA: TGTGCCAGCAGCTCCCTCCTAGCAGGTCCGCAGTATTTT.

J is TRBJ1-2 and V is TRBV7-9; TRBD1 matches at 8 bases. Germline lookup yields CDR1 SEHNR and CDR2 FQNEAQ (reference sequence). The CDR3 totals 14 residues. Losses at the gene ends were 5 bases for V and 8 bases for J; bases not matched to a gene: 10. CDR3 bases: TGTGCCAGCAGCCCGGCCAGGGGGCTCGGGGGCTACACCTTC. Translation: CASSPARGLGGYTF. The full variable domain, rest sourced from reference TRBV7-9 and TRBJ1-2, is DTGVSQNPRHKITKRGQNVTFRCDPISEHNRLYWYRQTLGQGPEFLTYFQNEAQLEKSRLLSDRFSAERPKGSFSTLEIQRTEQGDSAMYLCASSPARGLGGYTFGSGTRLTVV.

This clonotype has a handful of counts. This chain uses TRBV9 with TRBJ1-5; D may be TRBD1 (6 bases). Trimming removed 3 bases from V and 5 bases from J, with 12 bases in between. This CDR3 comprises 14 residues. Germline CDR1 SGDLS, CDR2 YYNGEE. The CDR3 here is CASSAGGGHQPQHF. CDR3 DNA sequence: TGTGCCAGCAGCGCCGGGGGGGGCCATCAGCCCCAGCATTTT.

This clonotype was detected once. The chain has TRBV5-1 and TRBJ1-4; a weak D match, TRBD1 (5 bases). The length of the CDR3 is 14 residues. Germline V gives CDR1 SGHRS, CDR2 YFSETQ. Deletions cut 0 bases from V and 7 bases from J, with 10 bases between. The CDR3 is CASSLEGIGEKLFF. CDR3 DNA sequence: TGCGCCAGCAGCTTGGAGGGGATTGGTGAAAAACTGTTTTTT.

This clonotype showed up just a few times. This rearrangement joins TRBV6-1 to TRBJ1-2, with D tentatively TRBD1 (5 bases). The CDR3 covers 14 residues. V was clipped by 8 bases and J by 4 bases, with 17 bases between them. Germline CDR1 MNHNS, CDR2 SASEGT. The CDR3 DNA sequence: TGTGCCAGCCACTCTATAGGGGCCGGCTATGGCTACACCTTC. Residues: CASHSIGAGYGYTF.

This clonotype appeared many times. The chain links TRBV6-6 to TRBJ1-1; D call uncertain. This CDR3 spans 11 amino acids. V dropped 8 bases and J dropped 5 bases, with 9 bases sitting between them. The germline CDR1 and CDR2 sequences are MNHNY and SVGAGI (reference sequence). The DNA for the CDR3 is TGTGCCAGCCAGGTTAGGACTGAAGCTTTCTTT. Its protein is CASQVRTEAFF.

The V and J genes are TRBV20-1 and TRBJ2-1; a possible D gene is TRBD2 (5 bases). V lost 7 bases and J 4 bases, leaving 14 bases between the germline ends. Per germline, CDR1 DFQATT and CDR2 SNEGSKA (reference sequence). The CDR3 length is 13 residues. As DNA, the CDR3 is TGCAGTGTCGCACTAGACTATTACAATGAGCAGTTCTTC. It is translated as CSVALDYYNEQFF.

This clonotype was observed a few times. The rearrangement links TRBV5-1 to TRBJ1-6; TRBD1 matches at 10 bases. The junction had 4 bases not matched to a gene; V was cut back by 3 bases and J by 7 bases. Germline V gives CDR1 SGHRS, CDR2 YFSETQ. This CDR3 is built from 15 residues. The CDR3 DNA is TGCGCCAGCAGCTACGCGGACAGGGGGAATTCACCCCTCCACTTT. Translated, it gives CASSYADRGNSPLHF.

This clonotype showed up just a few times. The genes are TRBV7-2 and TRBJ2-5, with D possibly being TRBD1 or TRBD2 (5 bases each). V lost 2 bases, J lost 4 bases, and 11 bases lay in between. Per germline, CDR1 SGHTA and CDR2 FQGNSA. This CDR3 comprises 14 residues. The CDR3 sequence is CASSLFGAGETQYF. The CDR3 coding sequence is TGTGCCAGCAGCTTATTCGGGGCTGGAGAGACCCAGTACTTC.

This clonotype was counted a few times. The chain has TRBV28 and TRBJ2-5; 13 bases match TRBD2. V lost 10 bases to trimming and J lost 6 bases; unmatched junction nucleotides: 8. From germline, CDR1 is MDHEN and CDR2 SYDVKM. The CDR3 extends over 14 amino acids. The CDR3 coding sequence is TGTGCCATTACGACTAGCGGGAGGACGAAGACCCAGTACTTC. As protein: CAITTSGRTKTQYF.

CDR3 bases: TGTGCCAGCAGCTTGTTTCAGAGAAAAGGCGGGGATGGCTACACCTTC. Protein sequence: CASSLFQRKGGDGYTF. The V call is TRBV5-6, the J call TRBJ1-2; D is uncertain. Germline V gives CDR1 SGHDT, CDR2 YYEEEE. This CDR3 comprises 16 residues. With 1 base removed from V and 6 bases from J, the gap between germline ends came to 19 bases.

This chain links TRBV18 with TRBJ2-6, with TRBD1 identical over 7 bases. Germline lookup yields CDR1 KGHSH and CDR2 LQKENI. J lost 0 bases, V lost 3 bases, and 11 bases had no gene match. The CDR3 is 19 amino acids. The CDR3 sequence: CASSPPGTVFYSGANVLTF. In DNA form, the CDR3 reads TGTGCCAGCTCACCGCCCGGGACAGTCTTTTACTCTGGGGCCAACGTCCTGACTTTC.

The chain links TRBV20-1 to TRBJ2-1; the D gene is possibly TRBD1 (5 bases). The length of the CDR3 is 16 residues. V lost 0 bases, J lost 4 bases, and 16 bases lay in between. Germline lookup yields CDR1 DFQATT and CDR2 SNEGSKA (reference sequence). The CDR3 region is CSARDSRRQGYNEQFF. CDR3 coding DNA: TGCAGTGCTAGAGATTCAAGAAGGCAGGGTTACAATGAGCAGTTCTTC.

This clonotype has at least ten counts. V is TRBV20-1 and J is TRBJ1-1; D gene uncertain. V lost 4 bases to trimming and J lost 9 bases, with 6 bases between them. The CDR3 consists of 9 residues. Germline V lookup: CDR1 DFQATT, CDR2 SNEGSKA (reference sequence). This CDR3 reads CSANPKAFF. In DNA form, the CDR3 reads TGCAGTGCTAACCCTAAAGCTTTCTTT.